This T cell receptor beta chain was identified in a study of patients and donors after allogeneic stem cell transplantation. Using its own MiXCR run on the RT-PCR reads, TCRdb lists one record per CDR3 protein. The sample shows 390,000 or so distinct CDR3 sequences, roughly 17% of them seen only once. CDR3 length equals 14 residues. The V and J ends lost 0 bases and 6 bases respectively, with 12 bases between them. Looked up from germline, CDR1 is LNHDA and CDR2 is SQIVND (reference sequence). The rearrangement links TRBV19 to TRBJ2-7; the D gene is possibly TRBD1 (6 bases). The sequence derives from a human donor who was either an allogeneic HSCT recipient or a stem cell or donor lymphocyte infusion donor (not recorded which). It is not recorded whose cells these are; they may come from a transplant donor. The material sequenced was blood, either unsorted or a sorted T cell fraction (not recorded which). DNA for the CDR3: TGTGCCAGTAGTATAGATGGGCCAGGGGCCGAGCAGTACTTC. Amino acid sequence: CASSIDGPGAEQYF.